The clone carrying this T cell receptor (beta chain) ranks as medium-sized. The antigen remains unidentified. The sample comes from a study of OX40 agonist ivuxolimab in advanced cancers. Study-level background: Of the participants, 40% had some prior anti-PD-1, anti-PD-L1 or anti-CTLA-4 therapy, which was allowed.

V was clipped by 0 bases and J by 7 bases, with 7 bases between them. The CDR3 is 13 residues long. CDR1 and CDR2 from the germline V gene are SGHTA and FQGNSA. Generated by immunoSEQ multiplex PCR, the TCRdb table keeps only in-frame clones and is missing some. Counted here are 50,000 to 60,000 clones, approximately 86% occurring once; the ten biggest clones make up approximately 1.1%. Overall study results and limits: Clones of CD4+ and CD8+ blood T cells grew by week 6 at doses of 0.1 to 3.0 mg/kg. Compared with CD4+, CD8+ T cells on average had more expanded clones. Determination of antigen specificity was not performed for the expanded peripheral T cells.

The sequencing used CD4+ or CD8+ T cells sorted from blood, collected in a trial of the OX40 agonist ivuxolimab. The sequence was obtained from an adult with an advanced solid tumor such as melanoma, head and neck, liver or kidney cancer. This chain uses TRBV7-2 with TRBJ2-4; D may be TRBD1 (6 bases). The CDR3 is CASSLAGHNIQYF. The CDR3 nucleotides read TGTGCCAGCAGCTTAGCGGGACACAACATTCAGTACTTC.